This T cell receptor (beta chain) came from a study of cytomegalovirus exposure and HLA in healthy donors. The CDR3 runs to 14 residues. V shed 0 bases and J shed 2 bases, with 10 bases lying between them. In germline, CDR1 is SQVTM, CDR2 ANQGSEA. The PCR employed 60 Vbeta primers together with 13 Jbeta primers. The assay was immunoSEQ multiplex PCR, and TCRdb's table has in-frame clones only and misses some. Listed are about 50,000 clones; about 1.1% falls within the top ten. The receptor was derived from a woman in her thirties or forties in good health and CMV-seronegative. Sequencing used PBMCs. The V gene is TRBV29-1, the J gene TRBJ2-5, with D unclear. The CDR3 region has the DNA TGCAGCGTTGAAGATTTGCTGGAGCAAGAGACCCAGTACTTC. This gives the protein CSVEDLLEQETQYF.